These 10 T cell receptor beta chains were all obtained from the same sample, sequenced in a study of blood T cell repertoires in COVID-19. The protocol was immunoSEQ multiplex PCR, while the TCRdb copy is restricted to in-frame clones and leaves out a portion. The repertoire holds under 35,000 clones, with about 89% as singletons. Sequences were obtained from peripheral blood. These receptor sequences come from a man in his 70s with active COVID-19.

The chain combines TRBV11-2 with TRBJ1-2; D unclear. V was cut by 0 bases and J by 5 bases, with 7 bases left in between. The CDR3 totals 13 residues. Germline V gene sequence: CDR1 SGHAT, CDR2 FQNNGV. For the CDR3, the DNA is TGTGCCAGCAGCTTAGACTCGGGGTATGGCTACACCTTC. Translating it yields CASSLDSGYGYTF.

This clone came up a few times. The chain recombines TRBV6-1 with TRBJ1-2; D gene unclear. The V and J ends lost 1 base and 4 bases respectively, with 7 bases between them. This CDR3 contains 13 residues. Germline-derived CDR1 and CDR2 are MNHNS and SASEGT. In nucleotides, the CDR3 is TGTGCCAGCAGTGAAGGCAGGTTCTATGGCTACACCTTC. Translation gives CASSEGRFYGYTF.

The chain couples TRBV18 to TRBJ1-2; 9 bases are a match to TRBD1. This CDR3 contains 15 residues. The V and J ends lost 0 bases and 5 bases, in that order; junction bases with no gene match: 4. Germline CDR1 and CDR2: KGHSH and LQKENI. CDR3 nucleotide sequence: TGTGCCAGCTCACCACCATCCGGGACAGGGTATGGCTACACCTTC. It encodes CASSPPSGTGYGYTF.

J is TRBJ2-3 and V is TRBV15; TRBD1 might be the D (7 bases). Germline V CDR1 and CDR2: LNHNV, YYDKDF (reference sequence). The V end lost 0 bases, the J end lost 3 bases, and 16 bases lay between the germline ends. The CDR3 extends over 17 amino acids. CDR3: CATSRDGGAGGTDTQYF. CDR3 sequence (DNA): TGTGCCACCAGCAGAGATGGAGGTGCAGGGGGGACAGATACGCAGTATTTT.

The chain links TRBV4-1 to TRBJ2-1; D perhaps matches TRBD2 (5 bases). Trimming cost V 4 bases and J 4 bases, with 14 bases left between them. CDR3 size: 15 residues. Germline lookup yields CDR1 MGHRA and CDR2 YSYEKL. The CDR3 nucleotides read TGCGCCAGCAGCCCACCGAGCGGAAGTTACAATGAGCAGTTCTTC. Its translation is CASSPPSGSYNEQFF.

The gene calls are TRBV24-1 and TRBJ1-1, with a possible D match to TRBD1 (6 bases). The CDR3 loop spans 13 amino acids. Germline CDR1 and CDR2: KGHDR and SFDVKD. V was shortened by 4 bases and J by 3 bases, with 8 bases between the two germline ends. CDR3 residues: CATSERTDTEAFF. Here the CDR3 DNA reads TGTGCCACCAGTGAAAGGACAGACACTGAAGCTTTCTTT.

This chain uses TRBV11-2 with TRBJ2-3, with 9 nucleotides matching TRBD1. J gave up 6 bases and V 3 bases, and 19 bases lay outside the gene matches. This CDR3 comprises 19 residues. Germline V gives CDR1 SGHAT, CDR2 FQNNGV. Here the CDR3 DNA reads TGTGCCAGCAGCTTTTTCCGGGACAGGGTTGGTGGGGGTTGGGATACGCAGTATTTT. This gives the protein CASSFFRDRVGGGWDTQYF.

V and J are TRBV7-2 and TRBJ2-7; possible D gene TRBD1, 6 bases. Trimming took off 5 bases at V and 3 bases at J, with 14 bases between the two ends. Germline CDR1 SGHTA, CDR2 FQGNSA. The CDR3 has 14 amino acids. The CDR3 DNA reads TGTGCCAGCAGCCTCAGGGGAATCAGCTACGAGCAGTACTTC. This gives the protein CASSLRGISYEQYF.

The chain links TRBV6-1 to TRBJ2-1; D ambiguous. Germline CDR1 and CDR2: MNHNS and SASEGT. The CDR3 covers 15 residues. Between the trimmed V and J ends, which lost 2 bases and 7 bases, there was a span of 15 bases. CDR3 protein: CASSEWAGSGNEQFF. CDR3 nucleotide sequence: TGTGCCAGCAGTGAATGGGCAGGTTCAGGAAATGAGCAGTTCTTC.

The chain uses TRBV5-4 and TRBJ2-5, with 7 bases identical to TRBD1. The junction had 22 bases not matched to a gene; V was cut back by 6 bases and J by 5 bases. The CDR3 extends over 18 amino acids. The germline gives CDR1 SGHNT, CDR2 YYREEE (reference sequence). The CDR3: CASTLGKDRESFRETQYF. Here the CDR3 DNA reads TGTGCCAGCACCTTAGGAAAAGACAGGGAGTCTTTCCGGGAGACCCAGTACTTC.